Here is one TCR beta chain with its context. These data are taken from a study of blood T cell repertoires in COVID-19. Grouping used clinical history reported by participants in a survey and questionnaire. Up to 2 weeks before entering the study, exposed participants had met a COVID-19 case. Per the authors' pipeline: The authors estimated nucleated cell counts from reference gene primer amplification. Libraries were prepared by immunoSEQ multiplex PCR; TCRdb keeps only in-frame clonotypes and omits some of them. That table furnishes V, J and clone size, whereas the DNA furnished D and trimming. The sample lists hundreds of thousands of clones, 83% seen once, with less than 4% in the top ten. Trimming pared 8 bases from V and 1 base from J, leaving 14 bases between. The CDR3 is 14 residues long. From germline, CDR1 is MGHRA and CDR2 YSYEKL.

This TCR was recovered from a woman in her thirties or forties who had been exposed to COVID-19. The chain recombines TRBV4-1 with TRBJ1-1, with no clear D. The sequencing sample was made of PBMCs or T cells enriched from blood (not recorded which). This CDR3 is CASAGIGENTEAFF. The CDR3 DNA sequence: TGCGCCAGCGCGGGGATAGGCGAGAACACTGAAGCTTTCTTT.